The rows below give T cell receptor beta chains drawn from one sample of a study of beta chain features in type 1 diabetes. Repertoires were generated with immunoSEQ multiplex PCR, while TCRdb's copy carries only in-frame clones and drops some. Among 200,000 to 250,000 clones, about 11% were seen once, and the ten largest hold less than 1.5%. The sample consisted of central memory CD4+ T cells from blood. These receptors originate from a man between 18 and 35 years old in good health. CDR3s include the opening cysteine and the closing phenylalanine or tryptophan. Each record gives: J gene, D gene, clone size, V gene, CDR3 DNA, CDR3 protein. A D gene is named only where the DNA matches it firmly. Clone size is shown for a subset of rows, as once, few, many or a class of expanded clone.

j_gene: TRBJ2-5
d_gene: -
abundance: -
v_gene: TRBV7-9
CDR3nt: TGTGCCAGCAGCTTAGCGTACAGTTTTGAGACCCAGTACTTC
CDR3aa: CASSLAYSFETQYF

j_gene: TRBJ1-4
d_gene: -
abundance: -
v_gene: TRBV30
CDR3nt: TGTGCCTGGATGAAGGGGAGTGAAAAACTGTTTTTT
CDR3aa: CAWMKGSEKLFF

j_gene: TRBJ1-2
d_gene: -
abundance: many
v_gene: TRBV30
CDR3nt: TGTGCCTGGAGTTTCCTACGGGAGGGGGGAGATGGCTACACCTTC
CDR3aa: CAWSFLREGGDGYTF

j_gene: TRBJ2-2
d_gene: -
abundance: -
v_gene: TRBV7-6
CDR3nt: TGTGCCAGCAGTTACCGTACCGGGGAGCTGTTTTTT
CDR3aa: CASSYRTGELFF

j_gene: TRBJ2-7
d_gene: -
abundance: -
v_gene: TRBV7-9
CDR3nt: TGTGCCAGCAGCCCGGTCCGGGGAAGTGGACCTCGGCAGTACTTC
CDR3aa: CASSPVRGSGPRQYF

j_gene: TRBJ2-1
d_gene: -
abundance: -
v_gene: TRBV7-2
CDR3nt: TGTGCCAGCAGCCAAAGGCCCTTATCCCCCGCCAATGAGCAGTTCTTC
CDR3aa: CASSQRPLSPANEQFF

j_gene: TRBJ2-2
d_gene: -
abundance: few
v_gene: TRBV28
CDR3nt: TGTGCCAGCAGTACCTCTAGATCAACCGGGGAGCTGTTTTTT
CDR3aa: CASSTSRSTGELFF

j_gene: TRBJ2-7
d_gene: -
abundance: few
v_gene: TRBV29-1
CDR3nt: TGCAGCGTTGAGGGCACGCGGAACGAGCAGTACTTC
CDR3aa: CSVEGTRNEQYF

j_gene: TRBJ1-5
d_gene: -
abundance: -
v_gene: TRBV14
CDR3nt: TGTGCCAGCAGCCAAGCGGGCAATCAGCCCCAGCATTTT
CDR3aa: CASSQAGNQPQHF

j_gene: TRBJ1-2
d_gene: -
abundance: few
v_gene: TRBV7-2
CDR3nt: TGTGCCAGCAGCTTAGATCCAGGGAACTATGGCTACACCTTC
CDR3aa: CASSLDPGNYGYTF

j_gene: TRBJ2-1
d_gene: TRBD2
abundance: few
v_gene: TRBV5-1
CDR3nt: TGCGCCAGCAGCTTGGAAGGCTCGAGCGGGAGAACTTACAATGAGCAGTTCTTC
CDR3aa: CASSLEGSSGRTYNEQFF

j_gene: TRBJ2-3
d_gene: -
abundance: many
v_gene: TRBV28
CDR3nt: TGTGCCAGCAGTTTTCGGGCAGGGACCACAGATACGCAGTATTTT
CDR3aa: CASSFRAGTTDTQYF

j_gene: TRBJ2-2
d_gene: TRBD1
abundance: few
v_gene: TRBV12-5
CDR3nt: TGTGCTAGTGGTTTGGCCTTGACAGGGGCCGGGGAGCTGTTTTTT
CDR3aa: CASGLALTGAGELFF

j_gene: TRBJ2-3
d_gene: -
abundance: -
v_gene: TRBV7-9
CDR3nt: TGTGCCAGCAGCTTGAATTCGGGTTTAGGTACGCAGTATTTT
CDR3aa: CASSLNSGLGTQYF

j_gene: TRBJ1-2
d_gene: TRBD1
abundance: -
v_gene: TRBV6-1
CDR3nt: TGTGCCAGCAGTGAAGCAGGGGGCGACTATGGCTACACCTTC
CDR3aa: CASSEAGGDYGYTF

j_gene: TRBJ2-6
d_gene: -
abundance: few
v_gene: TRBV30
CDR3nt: TGTGCCTGGAGTGCGTCCTCTGGGGCCAACGTCCTGACTTTC
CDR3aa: CAWSASSGANVLTF

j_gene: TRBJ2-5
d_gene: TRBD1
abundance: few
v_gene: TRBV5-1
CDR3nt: TGCGCCAGCAGCATCGACCCCGGGACAGGAGTAGAGACCCAGTACTTC
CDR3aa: CASSIDPGTGVETQYF

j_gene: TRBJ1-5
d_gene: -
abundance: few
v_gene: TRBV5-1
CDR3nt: TGCGCCAGCAGCTTGGAACCGAGGGAAAGCAATCAGCCCCAGCATTTT
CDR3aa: CASSLEPRESNQPQHF

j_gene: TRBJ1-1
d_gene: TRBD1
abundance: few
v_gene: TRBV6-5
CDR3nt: TGTGCCAGCAGTTTGGACAGGGGAGAAACTGAAGCTTTCTTT
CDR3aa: CASSLDRGETEAFF

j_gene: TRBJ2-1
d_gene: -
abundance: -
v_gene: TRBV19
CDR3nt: TGTGCCAGTAGTATGGGTTTGGGAGAGCAGTTCTTC
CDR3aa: CASSMGLGEQFF

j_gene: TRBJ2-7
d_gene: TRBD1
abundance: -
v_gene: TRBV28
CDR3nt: TGTGCCATCACCCTCACGGACAGGGTCTACGAGCAGTACTTC
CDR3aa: CAITLTDRVYEQYF

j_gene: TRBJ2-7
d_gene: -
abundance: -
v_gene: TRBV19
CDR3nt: TGTGCCAGTAGTCTACAGGAGAGCTCCTACGAGCAGTACTTC
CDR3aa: CASSLQESSYEQYF

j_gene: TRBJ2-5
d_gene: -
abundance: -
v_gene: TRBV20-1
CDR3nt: TGCAGTGCCGTCGGGAGTTTGACCCAGTACTTC
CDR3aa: CSAVGSLTQYF

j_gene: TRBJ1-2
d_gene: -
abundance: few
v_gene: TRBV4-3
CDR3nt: TGCGCCAGCAGCCAAGATCCGTGGCCGGCTAACTATGGCTACACCTTC
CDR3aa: CASSQDPWPANYGYTF

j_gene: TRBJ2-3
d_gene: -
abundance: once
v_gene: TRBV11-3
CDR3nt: TGTGCCAGCAGCTTAGGGGTTACCACAGATACGCAGTATTTT
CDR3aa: CASSLGVTTDTQYF

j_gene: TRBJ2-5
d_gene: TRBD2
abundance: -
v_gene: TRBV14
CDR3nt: TGTGCCAGCAGCGGCCTAGCGGGACAAGAGACCCAGTACTTC
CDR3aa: CASSGLAGQETQYF

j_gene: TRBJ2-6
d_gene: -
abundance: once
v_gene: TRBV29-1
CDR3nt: TGCAGCGTTGAAGGGGGAAGTGGGGCCAACGTCCTGATTTTC
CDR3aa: CSVEGGSGANVLIF

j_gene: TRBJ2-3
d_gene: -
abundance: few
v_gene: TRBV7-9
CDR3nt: TGTGCCAGCAGCTTAGGGGCAGGCACAGATACGCAGTATTTT
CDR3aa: CASSLGAGTDTQYF

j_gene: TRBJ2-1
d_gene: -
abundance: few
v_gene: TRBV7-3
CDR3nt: TGTGCCAGCAGCTTAATATACGGGAGCTCCTACAATGAGCAGTTCTTC
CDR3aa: CASSLIYGSSYNEQFF

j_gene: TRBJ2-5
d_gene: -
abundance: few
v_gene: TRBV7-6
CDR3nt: TGTGCCAGCAGCTTAGGCCCCCGAGAGACCCAGTACTTC
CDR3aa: CASSLGPRETQYF

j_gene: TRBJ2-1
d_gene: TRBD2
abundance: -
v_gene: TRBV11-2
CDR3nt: TGTGCCAGCAGCCTACTAGCGGGAGAAAGCAATGAGCAGTTCTTC
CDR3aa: CASSLLAGESNEQFF

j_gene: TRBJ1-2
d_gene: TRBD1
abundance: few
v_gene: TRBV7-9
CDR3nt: TGTGCCAGCAGCCAAGGACAGGGGGCGGATGGCTACACCTTC
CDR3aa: CASSQGQGADGYTF

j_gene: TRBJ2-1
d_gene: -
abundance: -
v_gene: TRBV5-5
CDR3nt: TGTGCCAGCAGCCAAGACAGTTCCTACAATGAGCAGTTCTTC
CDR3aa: CASSQDSSYNEQFF

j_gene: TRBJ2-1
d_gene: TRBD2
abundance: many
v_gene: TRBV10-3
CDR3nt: TGTGCCATCAGTGTAGGTCTAGCGGTTGACCGCGAGCAGTTCTTC
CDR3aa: CAISVGLAVDREQFF

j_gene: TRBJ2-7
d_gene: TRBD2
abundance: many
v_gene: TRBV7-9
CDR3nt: TGTGCCAGCAGAAAAAACGCGGGAGGGCCGGACGAGCAGTACTTC
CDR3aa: CASRKNAGGPDEQYF

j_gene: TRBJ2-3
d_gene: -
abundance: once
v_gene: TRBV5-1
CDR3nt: TGCGCCAGCAGCTTAGGAGCGCTCACAGATACGCAGTATTTT
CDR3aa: CASSLGALTDTQYF

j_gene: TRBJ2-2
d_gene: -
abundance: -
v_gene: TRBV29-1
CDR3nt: TGCAGCGGTGGTCGCAGAGACACCGGGGAGCTGTTTTTT
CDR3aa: CSGGRRDTGELFF

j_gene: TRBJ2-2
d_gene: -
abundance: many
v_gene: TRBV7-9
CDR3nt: TGTGCCAGCAGGCCAAACCGACCGAACACCGGGGAGCTGTTTTTT
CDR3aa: CASRPNRPNTGELFF

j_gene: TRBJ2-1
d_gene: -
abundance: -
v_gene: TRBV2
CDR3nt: TGTGCCAGCAGTGACACCGACGGGAGCTCCTACAATGAGCAGTTCTTC
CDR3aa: CASSDTDGSSYNEQFF

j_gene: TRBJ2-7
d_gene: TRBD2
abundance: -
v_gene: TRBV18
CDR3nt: TGTGCCAGCTCACCGATAGCGGGAGGGATCTACGAGCAGTACTTC
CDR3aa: CASSPIAGGIYEQYF

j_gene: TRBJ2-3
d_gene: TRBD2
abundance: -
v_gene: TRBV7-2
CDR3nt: TGTGCCAGCAGCTTACCTACTAGCGCCGCCGGCACAGATACGCAGTATTTT
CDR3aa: CASSLPTSAAGTDTQYF

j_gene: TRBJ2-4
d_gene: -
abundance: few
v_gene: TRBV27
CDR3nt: TGTGCCAGCAGTTTACACAGAAACTTAAACATTCAGTACTTC
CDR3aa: CASSLHRNLNIQYF

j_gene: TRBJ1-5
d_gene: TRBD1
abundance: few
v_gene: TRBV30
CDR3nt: TGTGCCTGGGGGGACAGGGCCAATCAGCCCCAGCATTTT
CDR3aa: CAWGDRANQPQHF

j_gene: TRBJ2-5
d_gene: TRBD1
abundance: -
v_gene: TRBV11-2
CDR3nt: TGTGCCAGCAGCTTTACGACAGGGGAACAAGAGACCCAGTACTTC
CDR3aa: CASSFTTGEQETQYF

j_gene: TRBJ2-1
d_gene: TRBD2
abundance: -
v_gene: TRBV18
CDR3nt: TGTGCCAGCTCACCAATCCTAGCGGGAATGGGTTACAATGAGCAGTTCTTC
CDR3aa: CASSPILAGMGYNEQFF

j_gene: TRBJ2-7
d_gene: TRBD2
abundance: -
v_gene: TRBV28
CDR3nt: TGTGCCAGCACCCCTCGGACTAGCTCCTACGAGCAGTACTTC
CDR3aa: CASTPRTSSYEQYF

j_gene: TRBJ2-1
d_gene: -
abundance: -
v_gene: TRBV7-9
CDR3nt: TGTGCCAGCAGCTTAGCGATTCGCCTCAATGAGCAGTTCTTC
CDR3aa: CASSLAIRLNEQFF

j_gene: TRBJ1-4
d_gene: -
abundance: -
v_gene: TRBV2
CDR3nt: TGTGCCAGCAGTGAAATCGGGACAAGTAATGAAAAACTGTTTTTT
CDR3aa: CASSEIGTSNEKLFF

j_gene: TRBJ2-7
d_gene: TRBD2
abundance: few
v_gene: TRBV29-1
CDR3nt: TGCAGCGTTGAAGGAGGGTTAGCGGGAGAAGATGTCTACTTC
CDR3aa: CSVEGGLAGEDVYF

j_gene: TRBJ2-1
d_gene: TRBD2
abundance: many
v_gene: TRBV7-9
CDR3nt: TGTGCCAGCAGCTCCATCTCCGGGACTAGACCGGTGGGGTTCTTC
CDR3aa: CASSSISGTRPVGFF

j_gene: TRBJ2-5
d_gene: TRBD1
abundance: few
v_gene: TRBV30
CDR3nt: TGTGCCTGGAGTTCGCGGACAGGGTTAAGAGAGACCCAGTACTTC
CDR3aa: CAWSSRTGLRETQYF